The clone carrying this TCR beta chain appeared many times. The target antigen is unknown. This specimen belongs to a study of metastatic and nonmetastatic thyroid tumors. As for the study in general: Repertoires from blood and tumor or nodule tissue of malignant and benign thyroid patients were compared.

None of the patients had undergone any treatment ahead of thyroid surgery. CDR3 length: 14 amino acids. CDR1 is SGHTA, CDR2 FQGNSA, per germline. Trimming removed 1 base from V and 4 bases from J, with 9 bases in between. The study's findings and limits: Malignant tumors reportedly showed significantly higher TCR beta diversity than benign nodules in both blood and tumor.

Authors' analysis steps: Across clinicopathological groups, CDR3 differences served as the basis for building a distant-metastasis classifier for papillary thyroid cancer. TCRdb re-analyzed the PCR reads using MiXCR. TCRdb's processing, not the authors', yielded these V and J calls. Of about 41,000 clones listed, 24% are singletons. The sample consisted of tumor tissue. This rearrangement joins TRBV7-2 to TRBJ2-3; perhaps TRBD2 as D (5 bases). The TCR sequence derives from a female donor with papillary thyroid cancer or a benign thyroid nodule (not recorded which). Some clones in this sample may be carry-over from other donors' samples. Here the CDR3 DNA reads TGTGCCAGCAGCTTAGATGGGCGGGCAGATACGCAGTATTTT. Amino acid sequence: CASSLDGRADTQYF. Supplemented by reference TRBV7-2 and TRBJ2-3, the full variable domain reads GAGVSQSPSNKVTEKGKDVELRCDPISGHTALYWYRQSLGQGLEFLIYFQGNSAPDKSGLPSDRFSAERTGGSVSTLTIQRTQQEDSAVYLCASSLDGRADTQYFGPGTRLTVL.